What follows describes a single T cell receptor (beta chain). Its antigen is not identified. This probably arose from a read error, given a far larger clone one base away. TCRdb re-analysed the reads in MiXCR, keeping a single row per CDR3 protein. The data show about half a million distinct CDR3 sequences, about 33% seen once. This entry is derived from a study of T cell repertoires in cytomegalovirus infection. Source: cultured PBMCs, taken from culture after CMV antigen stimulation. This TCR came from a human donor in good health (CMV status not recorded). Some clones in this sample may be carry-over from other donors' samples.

Here the CDR3 reads CASSPQGTTEAFF. CDR3 DNA sequence: TGTGCCAGCAGTCCACAGGGGACCACTGAAGCTTTCTTT. This chain joins TRBV12-3 or TRBV12-4 and TRBJ1-1; 7 bases align to TRBD1. This CDR3 contains 13 residues. V was clipped by 5 bases and J by 4 bases; unmatched bases: 4.